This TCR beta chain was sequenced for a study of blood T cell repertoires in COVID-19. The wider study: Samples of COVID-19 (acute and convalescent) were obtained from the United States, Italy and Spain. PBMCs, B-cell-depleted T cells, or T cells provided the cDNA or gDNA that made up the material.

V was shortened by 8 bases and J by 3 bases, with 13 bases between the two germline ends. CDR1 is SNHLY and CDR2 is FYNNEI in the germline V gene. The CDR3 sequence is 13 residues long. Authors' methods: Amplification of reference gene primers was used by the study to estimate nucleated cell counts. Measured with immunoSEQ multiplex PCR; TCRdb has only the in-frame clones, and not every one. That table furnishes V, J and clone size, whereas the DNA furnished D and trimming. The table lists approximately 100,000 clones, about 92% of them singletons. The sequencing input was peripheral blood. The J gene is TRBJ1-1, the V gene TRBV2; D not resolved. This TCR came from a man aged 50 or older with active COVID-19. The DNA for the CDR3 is TGTGCCAGCTGCACTCCGAGGGACACTGAAGCTTTCTTT. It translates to CASCTPRDTEAFF.